Below are 18 T cell receptor beta chains sequenced from a single sample in a study of blood T cell repertoires in COVID-19. Clones were sequenced by immunoSEQ multiplex PCR, and TCRdb holds only the in-frame ones, with some missing. Among tens of thousands of clones listed, approximately 79% were seen once. Sample: peripheral blood. All receptors come from a woman over 75 with acute or convalescent COVID-19.

V usage is TRBV6-4 and J usage is TRBJ2-3, with D perhaps matching TRBD2 (6 bases). The CDR3 length is 16 residues. The V end lost 6 bases, the J end lost 2 bases, and 18 bases lay between the germline ends. Germline V gene sequence: CDR1 MRHNA, CDR2 SNTAGT. The CDR3 region is CASSKNGGVPTDTQYF. Written as DNA, the CDR3 is TGTGCCAGCAGCAAGAACGGCGGGGTACCCACAGATACGCAGTATTTT.

The chain recombines TRBV14 with TRBJ2-2, with TRBD1 matching 7 bases. This CDR3 spans 16 amino acids. With 4 bases clipped from V and 2 bases from J, the junction kept 7 bases outside the gene matches. Germline values: CDR1 SGHDN, CDR2 FVKESK. The CDR3 loop reads CASSRQTGINTGELFF. In DNA, the CDR3 is TGTGCCAGCAGCCGCCAGACAGGGATCAACACCGGGGAGCTGTTTTTT.

The genes are TRBV3-1 (or the pseudogene TRBV3-2) and TRBJ2-7; TRBD2 matches at 9 bases. From germline, CDR1 is LGHDT and CDR2 YNNKEL (reference sequence). This CDR3 contains 22 residues. Unmatched junction bases numbered 27, after V lost 3 bases and J lost 3 bases. The CDR3: CASSHERPKPRLAGRPFYEQYF. CDR3 nucleotide sequence: TGTGCCAGCAGCCACGAGCGGCCCAAACCCAGGCTAGCGGGAAGGCCCTTCTACGAGCAGTACTTC.

This clone has just a few counts. CDR3 DNA sequence: TGCGCCAGCAGCTATATCGCCTACAATGAGCAGTTCTTC. It codes for CASSYIAYNEQFF. The chain employs TRBV5-1 and TRBJ2-1; no reliable D call. The CDR3 covers 13 residues. V shed 3 bases and J shed 2 bases, with 6 bases lying between them. Per germline, CDR1 SGHRS and CDR2 YFSETQ.

The gene calls are TRBV9 and TRBJ1-6; tentative D call: TRBD1 (6 bases). CDR3 length equals 15 residues. Germline V CDR1 and CDR2: SGDLS, YYNGEE. Trimming stripped 0 bases from V and 7 bases from J, with 11 bases between. The chain's CDR3 is CASSVGYRVNSPLHF. The CDR3 nucleotides are TGTGCCAGCAGCGTAGGGTACAGGGTGAATTCACCCCTCCACTTT.

The rearrangement joins TRBV19 to TRBJ2-6; the D is unclear. CDR3 length: 14 amino acids. Germline lookup yields CDR1 LNHDA and CDR2 SQIVND (reference sequence). Trimming removed 3 bases at V and 2 bases at J, with 5 bases between. CDR3 loop: CASSIRTGANVLTF. The DNA for the CDR3 is TGTGCCAGTAGTATCAGAACTGGGGCCAACGTCCTGACTTTC.

V is TRBV5-1 and J is TRBJ1-3; a possible D gene is TRBD1 (5 bases). The CDR3 spans 15 residues. V was cut by 0 bases and J by 0 bases, with 7 bases left in between. From germline, CDR1 is SGHRS and CDR2 YFSETQ. The CDR3 sequence is CASSLDRPSGNTIYF. CDR3 in DNA: TGCGCCAGCAGCTTGGACAGGCCCTCTGGAAACACCATATATTTT.

The chain carries TRBV7-8 and TRBJ2-2; D is uncertain. This CDR3 is built from 16 residues. The germline V gene encodes CDR1 SGHVS and CDR2 FQNEAQ. The V end was cut by 5 bases, the J end by 0 bases, with 13 bases between. In DNA form, the CDR3 reads TGTGCCAGCAGCCTGCCAGTGCGGACGAACACCGGGGAGCTGTTTTTT. This translates into CASSLPVRTNTGELFF.

The rearrangement links TRBV7-2 to TRBJ1-2; TRBD1 matches at 10 bases. After removal of 1 base from V and 6 bases from J, the junction contained 11 bases not matched to a gene. CDR1 is SGHTA, CDR2 FQGNSA, per germline. The CDR3 length is 17 residues. CDR3 in amino acids: CASSLDSGQGLLNGYTF. CDR3 DNA: TGTGCCAGCAGCTTAGATTCGGGACAGGGGTTATTAAATGGCTACACCTTC.

The chain is built from TRBV4-2 and TRBJ2-7; TRBD2 is a possible D gene (6 bases). Trimming pared 4 bases from V and 3 bases from J, leaving 22 bases between. This CDR3 contains 17 residues. Germline V gene data show CDR1 as LGHNA and CDR2 as YNFKEQ. CDR3 in amino acids: CASSRYLGGQDHYEQYF. CDR3 nucleotides: TGTGCCAGCAGCCGCTATTTGGGAGGTCAAGACCACTACGAGCAGTACTTC.

The V gene is TRBV29-1, the J gene TRBJ1-1; D might be TRBD1 (5 bases). Germline V gene data show CDR1 as SQVTM and CDR2 as ANQGSEA. The V gene lost 4 bases and the J gene lost 7 bases, with 16 bases spanning the gap. The CDR3 runs to 13 residues. CDR3 in amino acids: CSVGGTRRGEAFF. The CDR3 coding sequence is TGCAGCGTTGGAGGGACTCGGAGGGGTGAAGCTTTCTTT.

The chain joins TRBV9 to TRBJ2-3; possible D gene TRBD2, 5 bases. Germline CDR1 reads SGDLS; CDR2 reads YYNGEE. V gave up 0 bases and J gave up 0 bases, with 8 bases separating them. The CDR3 runs 15 residues. The CDR3 DNA follows: TGTGCCAGCAGCGTAGGGCAGCGGAGCACAGATACGCAGTATTTT. Its protein product is CASSVGQRSTDTQYF.

The V call is TRBV6-5, the J call TRBJ1-5, with 7 bases identical to TRBD1. Germline values: CDR1 MNHEY, CDR2 SVGAGI. This CDR3 is built from 14 residues. Unmatched junction bases numbered 8, after V lost 6 bases and J lost 6 bases. The CDR3 DNA is TGTGCCAGCAGCACAACAGGGGACGGTCAGCCCCAGCATTTT. Its translation is CASSTTGDGQPQHF.

The V and J genes are TRBV5-1 and TRBJ2-7; TRBD1 agrees at 7 bases. Germline values: CDR1 SGHRS, CDR2 YFSETQ. CDR3 length: 15 residues. V lost 4 bases to trimming and J lost 1 base; unmatched junction nucleotides: 8. The CDR3 DNA follows: TGCGCCAGCAGCCGGGATCCGGGACAGTCCTACGAGCAGTACTTC. Translated: CASSRDPGQSYEQYF.

V and J are TRBV12-3 or TRBV12-4 and TRBJ2-5, with D perhaps matching TRBD2 (5 bases). The CDR3 is made up of 13 amino acids. V dropped 6 bases and J dropped 4 bases, with 12 bases sitting between them. The CDR3 bases are TGTGCCAGCAGCGGACTTCTGAGAGAGACCCAGTACTTC. Its translation: CASSGLLRETQYF.

This clone appeared a single time. The rearrangement links TRBV19 to TRBJ1-2, with TRBD1 identical over 11 bases. The V segment lost 5 bases and the J segment 3 bases; nucleotides outside the gene matches: 8. The germline V gene has CDR1 LNHDA and CDR2 SQIVND (reference sequence). The CDR3 contains 16 residues. The CDR3: CASSPRGTGGDYGYTF. In nucleotides, the CDR3 is TGTGCCAGTAGTCCCCGAGGGACAGGGGGTGACTATGGCTACACCTTC.

This sequence joins TRBV27 and TRBJ1-5; 7 nucleotides agree with TRBD1. V lost 6 bases to trimming and J lost 6 bases; unmatched junction nucleotides: 8. The germline gives CDR1 MNHEY, CDR2 SMNVEV (reference sequence). The CDR3 is 14 residues long. Here the CDR3 DNA reads TGTGCCAGCAGCCAGAGACAGGGCGCTCAGCCCCAGCATTTT. It yields the protein CASSQRQGAQPQHF.

The V gene is TRBV5-5, the J gene TRBJ2-1; 8 bases match TRBD2. Germline lookup yields CDR1 SGHKS and CDR2 YYEKEE (reference sequence). The CDR3 extends over 16 amino acids. Unmatched junction bases numbered 7, after V lost 2 bases and J lost 3 bases. DNA of the CDR3: TGTGCCAGCAGCTTTTCAACGGGAGGGGTCTACAATGAGCAGTTCTTC. Protein product: CASSFSTGGVYNEQFF.